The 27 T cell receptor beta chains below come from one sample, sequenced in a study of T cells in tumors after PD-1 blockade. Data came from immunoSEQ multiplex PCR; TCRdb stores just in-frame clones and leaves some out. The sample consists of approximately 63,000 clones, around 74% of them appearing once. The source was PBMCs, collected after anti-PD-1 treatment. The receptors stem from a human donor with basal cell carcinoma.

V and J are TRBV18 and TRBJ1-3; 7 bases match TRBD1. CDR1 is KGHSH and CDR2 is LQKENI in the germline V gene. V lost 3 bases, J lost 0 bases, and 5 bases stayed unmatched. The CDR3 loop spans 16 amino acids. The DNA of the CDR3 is TGTGCCAGCTCACCGGGACAGCTGAGCTCTGGAAACACCATATATTTT. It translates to CASSPGQLSSGNTIYF. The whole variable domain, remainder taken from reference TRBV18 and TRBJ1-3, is NAGVMQNPRHLVRRRGQEARLRCSPMKGHSHVYWYRQLPEEGLKFMVYLQKENIIDESGMPKERFSAEFPKEGPSILRIQQVVRGDSAAYFCASSPGQLSSGNTIYFGEGSWLTVV.

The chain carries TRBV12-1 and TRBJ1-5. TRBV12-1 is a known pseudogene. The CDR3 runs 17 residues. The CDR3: CASSFGPRGASNQPQHF. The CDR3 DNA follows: TGTGCCAGCAGCTTTGGGCCTCGGGGGGCCAGCAATCAGCCCCAGCATTTT.

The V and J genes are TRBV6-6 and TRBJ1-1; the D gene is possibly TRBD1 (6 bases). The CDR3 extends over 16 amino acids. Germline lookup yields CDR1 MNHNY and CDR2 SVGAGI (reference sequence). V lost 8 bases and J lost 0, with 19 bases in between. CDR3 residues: CASFHPLQGMNTEAFF. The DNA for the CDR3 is TGTGCCAGCTTCCACCCCCTACAGGGAATGAACACTGAAGCTTTCTTT.

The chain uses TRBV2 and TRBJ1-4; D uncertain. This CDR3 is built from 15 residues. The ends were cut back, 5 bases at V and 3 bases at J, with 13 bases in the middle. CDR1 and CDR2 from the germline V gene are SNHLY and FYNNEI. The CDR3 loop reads CASSRGGAANEKLFF. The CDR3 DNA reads TGTGCCAGCAGTCGCGGAGGAGCAGCTAATGAAAAACTGTTTTTT.

The DNA of the CDR3 is TGTGCCAGCAGCTCCGCTAGCGGGGGGGCCACCGGGGAGCTGTTTTTT. It translates to CASSSASGGATGELFF. This chain links TRBV9 with TRBJ2-2, with 12 bases matching TRBD2. Germline V gene lookup returns CDR1 SGDLS and CDR2 YYNGEE. V shed 4 bases and J 4 bases; nucleotides not matched to a gene: 5. CDR3 size: 16 residues.

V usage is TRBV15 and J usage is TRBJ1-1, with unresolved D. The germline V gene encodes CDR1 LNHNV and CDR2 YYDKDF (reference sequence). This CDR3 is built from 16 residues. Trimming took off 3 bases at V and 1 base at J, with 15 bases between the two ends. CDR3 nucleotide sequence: TGTGCCACCAGCAGTGACGACATTAGACGGAACACTGAAGCTTTCTTT. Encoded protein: CATSSDDIRRNTEAFF.

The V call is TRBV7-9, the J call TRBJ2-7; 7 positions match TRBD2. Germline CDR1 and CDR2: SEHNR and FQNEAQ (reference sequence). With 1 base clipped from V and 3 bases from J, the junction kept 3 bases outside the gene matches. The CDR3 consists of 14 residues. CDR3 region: CASSLEGGGYEQYF. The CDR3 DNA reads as TGTGCCAGCAGCTTAGAAGGCGGGGGCTACGAGCAGTACTTC. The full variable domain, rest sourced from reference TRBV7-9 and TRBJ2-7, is DTGVSQNPRHKITKRGQNVTFRCDPISEHNRLYWYRQTLGQGPEFLTYFQNEAQLEKSRLLSDRFSAERPKGSFSTLEIQRTEQGDSAMYLCASSLEGGGYEQYFGPGTRLTVT.

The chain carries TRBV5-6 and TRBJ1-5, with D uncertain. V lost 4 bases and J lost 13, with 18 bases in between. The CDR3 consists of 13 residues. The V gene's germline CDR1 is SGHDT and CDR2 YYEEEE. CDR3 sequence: CASSGHMTTVQHF. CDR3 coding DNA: TGTGCCAGCAGCGGTCATATGACAACCGTGCAGCATTTT.

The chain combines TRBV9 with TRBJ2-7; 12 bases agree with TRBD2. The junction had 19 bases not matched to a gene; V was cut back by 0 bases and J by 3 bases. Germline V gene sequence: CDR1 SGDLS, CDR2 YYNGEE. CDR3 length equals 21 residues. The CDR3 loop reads CASSVVPPQTSGGGPNYEQYF. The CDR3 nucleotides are TGTGCCAGCAGCGTAGTACCCCCTCAGACTAGCGGGGGAGGTCCCAACTACGAGCAGTACTTC.

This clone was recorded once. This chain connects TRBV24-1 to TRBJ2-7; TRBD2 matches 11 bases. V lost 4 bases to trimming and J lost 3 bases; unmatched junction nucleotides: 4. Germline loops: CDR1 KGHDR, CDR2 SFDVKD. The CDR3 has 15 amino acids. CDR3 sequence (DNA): TGTGCCACCAGTGACCCTAGCGGGGGGCGCTACGAGCAGTACTTC. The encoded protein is CATSDPSGGRYEQYF.

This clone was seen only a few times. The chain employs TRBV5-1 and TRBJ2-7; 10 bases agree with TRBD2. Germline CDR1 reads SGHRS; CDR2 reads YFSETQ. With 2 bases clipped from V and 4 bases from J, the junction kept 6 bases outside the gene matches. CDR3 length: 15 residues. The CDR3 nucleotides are TGCGCCAGCAGCTTCGGACTAGCGGAAATTTACGAGCAGTACTTC. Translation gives CASSFGLAEIYEQYF.

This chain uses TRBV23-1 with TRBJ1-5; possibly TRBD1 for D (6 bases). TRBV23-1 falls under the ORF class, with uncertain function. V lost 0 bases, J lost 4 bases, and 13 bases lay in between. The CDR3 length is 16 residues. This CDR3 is CASSQSDDRKNQPQHF. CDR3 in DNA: TGCGCCAGCAGTCAATCCGACGACAGGAAGAATCAGCCCCAGCATTTT.

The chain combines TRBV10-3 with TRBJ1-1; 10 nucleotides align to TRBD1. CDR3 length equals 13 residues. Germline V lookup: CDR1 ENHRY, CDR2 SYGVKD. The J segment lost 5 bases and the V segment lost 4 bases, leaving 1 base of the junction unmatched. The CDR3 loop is CAISGTGGTEAFF. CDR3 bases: TGTGCCATCAGTGGGACAGGGGGAACTGAAGCTTTCTTT.

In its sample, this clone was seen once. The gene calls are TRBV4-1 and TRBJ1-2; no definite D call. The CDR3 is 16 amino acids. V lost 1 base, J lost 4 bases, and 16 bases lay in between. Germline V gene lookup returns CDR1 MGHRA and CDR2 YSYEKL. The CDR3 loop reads CASSQVPGLEFYGYTF. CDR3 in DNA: TGCGCCAGCAGCCAAGTTCCGGGATTGGAATTCTATGGCTACACCTTC.

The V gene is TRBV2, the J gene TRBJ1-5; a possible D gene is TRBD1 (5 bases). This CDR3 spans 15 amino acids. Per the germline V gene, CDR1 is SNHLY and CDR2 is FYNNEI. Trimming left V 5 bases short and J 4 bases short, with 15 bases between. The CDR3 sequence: CASSYSGTANQPQHF. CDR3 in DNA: TGTGCCAGCAGTTATTCCGGGACGGCTAATCAGCCCCAGCATTTT.

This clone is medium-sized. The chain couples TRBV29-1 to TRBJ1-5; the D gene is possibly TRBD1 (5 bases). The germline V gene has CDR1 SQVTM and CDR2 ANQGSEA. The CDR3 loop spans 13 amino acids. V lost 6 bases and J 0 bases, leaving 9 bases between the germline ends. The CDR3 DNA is TGCAGCGTCCAGGGATCTAGCAATCAGCCCCAGCATTTT. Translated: CSVQGSSNQPQHF.

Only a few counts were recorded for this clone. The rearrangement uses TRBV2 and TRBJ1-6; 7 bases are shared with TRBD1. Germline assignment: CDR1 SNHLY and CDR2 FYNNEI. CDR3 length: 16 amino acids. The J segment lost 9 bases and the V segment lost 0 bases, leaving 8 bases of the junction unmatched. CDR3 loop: CASSEAVRGIGSPLHF. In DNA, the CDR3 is TGTGCCAGCAGTGAAGCAGTCAGGGGGATTGGTTCACCCCTCCACTTT.

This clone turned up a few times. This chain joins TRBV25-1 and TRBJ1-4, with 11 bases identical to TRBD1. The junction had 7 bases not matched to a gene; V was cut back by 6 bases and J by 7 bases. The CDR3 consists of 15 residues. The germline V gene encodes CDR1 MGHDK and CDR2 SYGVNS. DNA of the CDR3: TGTGCCAGCAGCGGGGACAGGGGGGGCGGTGAAAAACTGTTTTTT. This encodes CASSGDRGGGEKLFF.

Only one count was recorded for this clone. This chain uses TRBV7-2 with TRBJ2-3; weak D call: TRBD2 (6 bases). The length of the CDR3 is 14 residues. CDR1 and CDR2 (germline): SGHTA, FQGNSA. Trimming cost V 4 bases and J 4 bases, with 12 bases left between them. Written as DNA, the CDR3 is TGTGCCAGCAGCTCGGGACTGCCTGCAGATACGCAGTATTTT. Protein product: CASSSGLPADTQYF.

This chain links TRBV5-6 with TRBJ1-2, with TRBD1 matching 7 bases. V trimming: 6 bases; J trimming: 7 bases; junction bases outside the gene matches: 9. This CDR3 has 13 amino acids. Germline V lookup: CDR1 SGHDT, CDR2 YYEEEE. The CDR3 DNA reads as TGTGCCAGCAACGGACAGGCTGGCGGTGGCTACACCTTC. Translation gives CASNGQAGGGYTF.

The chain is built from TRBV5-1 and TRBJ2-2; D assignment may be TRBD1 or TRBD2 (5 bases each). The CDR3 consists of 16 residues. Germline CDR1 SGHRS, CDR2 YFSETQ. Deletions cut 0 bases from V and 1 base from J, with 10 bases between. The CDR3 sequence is CASSLEGRRNTGELFF. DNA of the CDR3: TGCGCCAGCAGCTTGGAGGGACGCAGGAACACCGGGGAGCTGTTTTTT.

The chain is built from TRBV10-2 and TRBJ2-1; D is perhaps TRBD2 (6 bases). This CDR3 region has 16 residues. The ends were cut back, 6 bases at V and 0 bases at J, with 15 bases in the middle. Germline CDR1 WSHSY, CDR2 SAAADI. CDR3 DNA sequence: TGCGCCAGCAGCGAGGGTTGGGGGGTCTCCTACAATGAGCAGTTCTTC. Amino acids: CASSEGWGVSYNEQFF.

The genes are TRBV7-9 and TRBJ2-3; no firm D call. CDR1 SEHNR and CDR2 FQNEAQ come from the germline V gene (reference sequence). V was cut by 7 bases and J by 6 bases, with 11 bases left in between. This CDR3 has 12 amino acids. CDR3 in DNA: TGTGCCAGCACTAGTTCCCCGGATACGCAGTATTTT. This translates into CASTSSPDTQYF. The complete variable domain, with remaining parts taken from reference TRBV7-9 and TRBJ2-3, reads DTGVSQNPRHKITKRGQNVTFRCDPISEHNRLYWYRQTLGQGPEFLTYFQNEAQLEKSRLLSDRFSAERPKGSFSTLEIQRTEQGDSAMYLCASTSSPDTQYFGPGTRLTVL.

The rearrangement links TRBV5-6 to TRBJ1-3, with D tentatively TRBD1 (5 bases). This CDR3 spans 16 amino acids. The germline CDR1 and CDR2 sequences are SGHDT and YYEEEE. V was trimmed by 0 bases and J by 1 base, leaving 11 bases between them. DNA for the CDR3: TGTGCCAGCAGCTTGGTTGGGGGTAGTTCTGGAAACACCATATATTTT. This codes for CASSLVGGSSGNTIYF.

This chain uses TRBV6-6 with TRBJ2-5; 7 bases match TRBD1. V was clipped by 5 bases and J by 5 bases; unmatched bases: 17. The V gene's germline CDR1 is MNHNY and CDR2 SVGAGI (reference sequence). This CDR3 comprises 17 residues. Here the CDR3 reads CASSPLAGTVKLETQYF. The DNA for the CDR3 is TGTGCCAGCAGTCCCTTAGCCGGGACAGTGAAGTTGGAGACCCAGTACTTC.

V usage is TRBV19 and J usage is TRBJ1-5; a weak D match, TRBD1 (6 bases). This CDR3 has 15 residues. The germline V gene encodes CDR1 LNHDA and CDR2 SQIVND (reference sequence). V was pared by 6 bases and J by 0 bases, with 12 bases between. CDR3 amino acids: CASRPLQGSNQPQHF. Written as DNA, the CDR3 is TGTGCCAGTAGGCCACTACAGGGTAGCAATCAGCCCCAGCATTTT.

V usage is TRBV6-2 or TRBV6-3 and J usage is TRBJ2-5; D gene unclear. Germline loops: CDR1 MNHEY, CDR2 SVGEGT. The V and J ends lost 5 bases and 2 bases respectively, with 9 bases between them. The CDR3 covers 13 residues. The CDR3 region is CASSTLGQETQYF. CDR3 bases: TGTGCCAGCAGTACTCTTGGTCAAGAGACCCAGTACTTC.